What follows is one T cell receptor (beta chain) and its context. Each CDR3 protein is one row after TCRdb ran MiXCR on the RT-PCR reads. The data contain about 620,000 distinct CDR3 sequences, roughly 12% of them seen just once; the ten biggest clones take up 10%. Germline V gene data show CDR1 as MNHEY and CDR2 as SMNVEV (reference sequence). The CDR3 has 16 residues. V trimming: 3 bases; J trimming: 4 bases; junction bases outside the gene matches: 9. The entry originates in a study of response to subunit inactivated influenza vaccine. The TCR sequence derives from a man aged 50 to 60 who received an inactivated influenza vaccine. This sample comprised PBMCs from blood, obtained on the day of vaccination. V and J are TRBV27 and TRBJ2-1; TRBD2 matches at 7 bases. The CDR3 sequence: CASSFFLAAGYNEQFF. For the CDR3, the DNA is TGTGCCAGCAGTTTCTTTCTAGCGGCGGGTTACAATGAGCAGTTCTTC.